A single sample is the source of the 9 T cell receptor beta chains below, sequenced in a study of OX40 agonist ivuxolimab in advanced cancers. Only in-frame clones appear in the TCRdb table, and some are missing; sequencing was by immunoSEQ multiplex PCR. The sample records tens of thousands of clones, more than 80% being singletons. The material sequenced was CD4+ or CD8+ T cells sorted from blood, taken in a trial of the OX40 agonist ivuxolimab. Receptor source: an adult with an advanced solid tumor such as melanoma, head and neck, liver or kidney cancer.

The V and J genes are TRBV15 and TRBJ2-1, with D maybe TRBD1 (6 bases). V shed 5 bases and J shed 10 bases, with 12 bases lying between them. The V gene's germline CDR1 is LNHNV and CDR2 YYDKDF (reference sequence). The CDR3 is 12 residues long. In DNA form, the CDR3 reads TGTGCCACCAGCGGTACAGGGTACGAGCAGTTCTTC. It yields the protein CATSGTGYEQFF.

This chain uses TRBV5-8 with TRBJ2-3; 10 bases align to TRBD2. Trimming at V came to 3 bases and at J to 2 bases, leaving 3 bases not matched to a gene. Per the germline V gene, CDR1 is SGHTS and CDR2 is YDEGEE. This CDR3 is built from 15 residues. CDR3 nucleotide sequence: TGTGCCAGCAGCTGGACTAGCGGATTCACAGATACGCAGTATTTT. As protein: CASSWTSGFTDTQYF.

The chain recombines TRBV4-2 with TRBJ1-5; D remains ambiguous. Germline CDR1 is LGHNA and CDR2 is YNFKEQ. The CDR3 is made up of 15 amino acids. Trimming stripped 0 bases from V and 0 bases from J, with 6 bases between. The CDR3 region is CASSQEESSNQPQHF. The CDR3 DNA sequence: TGTGCCAGCAGCCAAGAGGAGAGTAGCAATCAGCCCCAGCATTTT.

In DNA, the CDR3 is TGTGCCAGCAGTTACGGCAGCTTGAACACTGAAGCTTTCTTT. Residues: CASSYGSLNTEAFF. The chain joins TRBV6-5 to TRBJ1-1; no firm D call. The CDR3 has 14 amino acids. V lost 2 bases and J lost 0, with 7 bases in between. The germline CDR1 and CDR2 sequences are MNHEY and SVGAGI.

This chain joins TRBV4-2 and TRBJ2-5, with TRBD2 identical over 8 bases. CDR1 is LGHNA, CDR2 YNFKEQ, per germline. The CDR3 covers 16 residues. The J segment lost 4 bases and the V segment lost 0 bases, leaving 7 bases of the junction unmatched. The CDR3 here is CASSQEVAGWGETQYF. In nucleotides, the CDR3 is TGTGCCAGCAGCCAAGAAGTAGCGGGGTGGGGAGAGACCCAGTACTTC.

This clone showed up just a few times. V usage is TRBV4-1 and J usage is TRBJ2-7, with a weak D call TRBD2 (6 bases). Germline loops: CDR1 MGHRA, CDR2 YSYEKL. V shed 6 bases and J shed 0 bases, with 15 bases lying between them. CDR3 size: 15 residues. This CDR3 is CASSLIIADSYEQYF. CDR3 in DNA: TGCGCCAGCAGTCTCATCATAGCGGACTCCTACGAGCAGTACTTC.

The CDR3 is CASSPINSDGQVAFF. The DNA of the CDR3 is TGTGCCAGCAGCCCTATTAATTCGGACGGGCAGGTAGCTTTCTTT. The V gene is TRBV9, the J gene TRBJ1-1; D ambiguous. V dropped 4 bases and J dropped 10 bases, with 23 bases sitting between them. There are 15 residues in the CDR3. Germline CDR1 and CDR2: SGDLS and YYNGEE.

V and J are TRBV7-9 and TRBJ1-4; 8 nucleotides match TRBD1. The CDR3 extends over 15 amino acids. V dropped 5 bases and J dropped 8; count of bases not matched to a gene: 10. CDR1 SEHNR and CDR2 FQNEAQ come from the germline V gene (reference sequence). DNA for the CDR3: TGTGCCAGCAGCAGACGGACAGGGCCCTGGGAAAAACTGTTTTTT. This codes for CASSRRTGPWEKLFF.

The V call is TRBV27, the J call TRBJ2-7, with D perhaps TRBD1 or TRBD2 (6 bases each). CDR1 and CDR2 (germline): MNHEY, SMNVEV (reference sequence). The V end was cut by 2 bases, the J end by 2 bases, with 10 bases between. The CDR3 totals 14 residues. DNA for the CDR3: TGTGCCAGCAGTTTACCCGGGGGCACCTACGAGCAGTACTTC. It is translated as CASSLPGGTYEQYF.